This T cell receptor (beta chain) was sequenced in a study of cytomegalovirus exposure and HLA in healthy donors. Overall study: The 90 to 150 validation repertoires used a platform that matched the one used for the 600 to 750 first-cohort repertoires, as a later analysis reported. Study-level findings and limits: With high specificity and sensitivity, the classifier reportedly diagnosed cytomegalovirus status. Investigators reported 150 to 200 TCR beta chains as tied to cytomegalovirus.

A remark on this clone: What it recognizes is unknown.

This table comes from immunoSEQ multiplex PCR, and its TCRdb copy is limited to in-frame clones, with some not included. The profile shows roughly 250,000 clones, approximately 86% of them singletons. The receptor's source is a woman aged 30 to 39 in good health and CMV-seropositive. The sequencing sample was made of PBMCs.

The CDR3 here is CASSRGLAGTYEQYF. The DNA of the CDR3 is TGTGCCAGCAGCCGGGGACTAGCGGGGACCTACGAGCAGTACTTC. The chain links TRBV7-6 to TRBJ2-7, with 13 bases matching TRBD2. Germline assignment: CDR1 SGHVS and CDR2 FNYEAQ. Losses at the gene ends were 5 bases for V and 2 bases for J; bases not matched to a gene: 3. The CDR3 spans 15 residues.